This TCR beta chain stems from a study of T cell clones after liver transplantation. As for the study in general: As an antigen-independent comparator, third-party-reactive TCRbeta sequences came from pre-transplant mixed lymphocyte reactions.

This CDR3 comprises 13 residues. Between the trimmed V and J ends, which lost 6 bases and 6 bases, there was a span of 14 bases. CDR1 is MNHEY and CDR2 is SVGAGI in the germline V gene. Findings of the study overall: In two subjects, few donor cells limited the measurable donor-reactive repertoire.

TCRdb keeps only in-frame clones here, not all; method: immunoSEQ multiplex PCR. The sample contains approximately 55,000 clones, 70% to 75% of which appear only once. In the case of this clone: Its specificity is not known.

The sequencing used CD4+ T cells from blood, collected before liver transplant. This TCR was sampled from a human donor who received a liver transplant. The chain employs TRBV6-5 and TRBJ1-2, with D possibly TRBD1 on 6 matching bases. The chain's CDR3 is CASRLQGVNGYTF. CDR3 DNA: TGTGCCAGCAGACTACAGGGAGTGAATGGCTACACCTTC.